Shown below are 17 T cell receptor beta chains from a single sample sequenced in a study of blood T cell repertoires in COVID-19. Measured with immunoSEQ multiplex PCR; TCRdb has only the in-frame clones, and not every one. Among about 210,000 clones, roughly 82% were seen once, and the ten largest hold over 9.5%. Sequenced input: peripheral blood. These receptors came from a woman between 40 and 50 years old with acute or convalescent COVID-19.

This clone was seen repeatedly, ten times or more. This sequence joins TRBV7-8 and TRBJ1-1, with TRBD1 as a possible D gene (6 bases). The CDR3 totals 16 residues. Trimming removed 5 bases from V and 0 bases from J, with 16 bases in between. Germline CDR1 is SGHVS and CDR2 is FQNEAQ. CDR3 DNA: TGTGCCAGCAGCAAAGGGGGGGTAAGCATGAACACTGAAGCTTTCTTT. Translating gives CASSKGGVSMNTEAFF.

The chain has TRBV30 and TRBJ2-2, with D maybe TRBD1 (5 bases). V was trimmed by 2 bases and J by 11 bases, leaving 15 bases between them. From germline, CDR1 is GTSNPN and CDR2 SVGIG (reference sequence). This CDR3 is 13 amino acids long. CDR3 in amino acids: CAWSSQGARELFF. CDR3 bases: TGTGCCTGGAGTTCGCAGGGCGCTCGCGAGCTGTTTTTT. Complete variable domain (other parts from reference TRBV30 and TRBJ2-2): SQTIHQWPATLVQPVGSPLSLECTVEGTSNPNLYWYRQAAGRGLQLLFYSVGIGQISSEVPQNLSASRPQDRQFILSSKKLLLSDSGFYLCAWSSQGARELFFGEGSRLTVL.

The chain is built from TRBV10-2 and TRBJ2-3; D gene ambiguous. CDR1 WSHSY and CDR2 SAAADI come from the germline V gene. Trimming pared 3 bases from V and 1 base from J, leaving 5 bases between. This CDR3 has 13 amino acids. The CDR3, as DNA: TGCGCCAGCAGTGAACCAGGCACAGATACGCAGTATTTT. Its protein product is CASSEPGTDTQYF.

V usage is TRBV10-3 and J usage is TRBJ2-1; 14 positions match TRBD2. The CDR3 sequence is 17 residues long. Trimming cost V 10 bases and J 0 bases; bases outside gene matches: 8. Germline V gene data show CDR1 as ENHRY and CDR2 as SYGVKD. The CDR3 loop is CATTTSGRASSYNEQFF. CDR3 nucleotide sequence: TGTGCCACTACGACTAGCGGGAGGGCGAGCTCCTACAATGAGCAGTTCTTC.

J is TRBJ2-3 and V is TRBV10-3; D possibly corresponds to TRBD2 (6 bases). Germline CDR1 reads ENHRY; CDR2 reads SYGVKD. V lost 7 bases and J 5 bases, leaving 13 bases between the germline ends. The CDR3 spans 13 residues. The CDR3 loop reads CAITDPGRDTQYF. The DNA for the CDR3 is TGTGCCATCACTGACCCCGGGAGAGATACGCAGTATTTT.

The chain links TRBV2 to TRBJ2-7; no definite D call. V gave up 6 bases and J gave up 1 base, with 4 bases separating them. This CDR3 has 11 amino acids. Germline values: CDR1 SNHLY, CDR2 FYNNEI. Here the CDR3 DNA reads TGTGCCAGCAGGGAGTCCTACGAGCAGTACTTC. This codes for CASRESYEQYF.

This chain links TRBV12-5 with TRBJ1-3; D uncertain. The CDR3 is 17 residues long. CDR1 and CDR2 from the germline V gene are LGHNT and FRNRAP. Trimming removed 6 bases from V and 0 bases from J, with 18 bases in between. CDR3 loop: CASGTTTQSLSGNTIYF. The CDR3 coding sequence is TGTGCTAGTGGCACGACTACTCAGTCGCTCTCTGGAAACACCATATATTTT.

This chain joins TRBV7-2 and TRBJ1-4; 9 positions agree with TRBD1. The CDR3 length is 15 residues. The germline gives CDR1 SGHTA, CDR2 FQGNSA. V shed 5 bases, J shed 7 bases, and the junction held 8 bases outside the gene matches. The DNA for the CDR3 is TGTGCCAGCAGCCTCACGGGGACAGGGAGTGAAAAACTGTTTTTT. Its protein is CASSLTGTGSEKLFF.

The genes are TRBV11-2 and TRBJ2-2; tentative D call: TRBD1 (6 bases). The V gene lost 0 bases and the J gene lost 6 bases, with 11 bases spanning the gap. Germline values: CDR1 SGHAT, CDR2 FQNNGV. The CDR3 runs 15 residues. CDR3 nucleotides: TGTGCCAGCAGCTTAGAGTACAGGGCATCCGGGGAGCTGTTTTTT. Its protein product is CASSLEYRASGELFF.

The CDR3 here is CASSSTPGANVLTF. Written as DNA, the CDR3 is TGTGCCAGCAGCTCTACGCCTGGGGCCAACGTCCTGACTTTC. V gene TRBV13 combines with J gene TRBJ2-6; D not resolved. CDR1 and CDR2 (germline): PRHDT, FYEKMQ (reference sequence). The CDR3 is 14 residues long. V lost 4 bases to trimming and J lost 2 bases, with 6 bases between them.

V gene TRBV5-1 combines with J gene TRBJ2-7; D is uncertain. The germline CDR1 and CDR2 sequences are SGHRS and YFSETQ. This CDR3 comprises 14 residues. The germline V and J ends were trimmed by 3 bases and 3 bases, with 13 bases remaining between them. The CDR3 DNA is TGCGCCAGCAGCTCGACATTTACAAACTACGAGCAGTACTTC. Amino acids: CASSSTFTNYEQYF.

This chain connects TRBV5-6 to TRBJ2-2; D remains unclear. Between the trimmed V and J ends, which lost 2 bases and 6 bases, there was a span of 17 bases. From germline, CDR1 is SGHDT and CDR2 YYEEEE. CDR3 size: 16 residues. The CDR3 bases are TGTGCCAGCAGCTTTCGAACCGACACGAAGGCCGGGGAGCTGTTTTTT. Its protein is CASSFRTDTKAGELFF. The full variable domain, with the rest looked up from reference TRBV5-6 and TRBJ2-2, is DAGVTQSPTHLIKTRGQQVTLRCSPKSGHDTVSWYQQALGQGPQFIFQYYEEEERQRGNFPDRFSGHQFPNYSSELNVNALLLGDSALYLCASSFRTDTKAGELFFGEGSRLTVL.

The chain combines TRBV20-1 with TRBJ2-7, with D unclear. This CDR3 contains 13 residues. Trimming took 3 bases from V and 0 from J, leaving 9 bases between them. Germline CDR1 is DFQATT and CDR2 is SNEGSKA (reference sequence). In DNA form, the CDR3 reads TGCAGTGCTAGTCTCCCCGGCTCCTACGAGCAGTACTTC. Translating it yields CSASLPGSYEQYF.

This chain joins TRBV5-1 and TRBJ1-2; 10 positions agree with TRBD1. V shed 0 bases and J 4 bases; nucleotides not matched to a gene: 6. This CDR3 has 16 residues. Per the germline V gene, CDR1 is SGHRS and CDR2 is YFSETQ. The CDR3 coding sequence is TGCGCCAGCAGCTTGGGCCCCGGACAGGGGGGCTATGGCTACACCTTC. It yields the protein CASSLGPGQGGYGYTF.

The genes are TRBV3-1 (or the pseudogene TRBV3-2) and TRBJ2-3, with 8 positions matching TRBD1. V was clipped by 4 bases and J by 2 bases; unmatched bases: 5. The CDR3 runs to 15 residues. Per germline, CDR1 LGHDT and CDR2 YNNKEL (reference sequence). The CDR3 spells CASSPRDRYTDTQYF. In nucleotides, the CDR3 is TGTGCCAGCAGCCCCCGGGACAGGTACACAGATACGCAGTATTTT.

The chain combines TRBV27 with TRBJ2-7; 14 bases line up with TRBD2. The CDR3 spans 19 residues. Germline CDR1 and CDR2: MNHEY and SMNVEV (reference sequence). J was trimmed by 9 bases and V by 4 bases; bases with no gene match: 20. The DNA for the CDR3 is TGTGCCAGCAGTTACATCGGAGGGACTAGCGGGAGCCAAAGGCGCGGGCAGTACTTC. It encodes CASSYIGGTSGSQRRGQYF.

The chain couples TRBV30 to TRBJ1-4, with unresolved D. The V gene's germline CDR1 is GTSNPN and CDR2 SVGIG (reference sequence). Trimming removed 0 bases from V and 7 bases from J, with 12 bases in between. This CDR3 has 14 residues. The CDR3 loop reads CAWSVGRRSEKLFF. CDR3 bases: TGTGCCTGGAGTGTGGGGAGACGCAGTGAAAAACTGTTTTTT.